A single sample gave rise to the 14 T cell receptor beta chains below, sequenced in a study of shared T cell receptors in the human thymus. Profiled with immunoSEQ multiplex PCR; TCRdb holds only in-frame clones, not every one. The top ten clones hold roughly 0.0097% of a sample with hundreds of thousands of clones, more than 75% of them seen once. These data also formed part of another study, on human thymus T cells.

The sequenced material came from thymocytes. Receptors originate from a boy younger than two with a congenital heart defect.

The chain is built from TRBV27 and TRBJ2-7; TRBD1 matches 11 bases. Germline values: CDR1 MNHEY, CDR2 SMNVEV (reference sequence). This CDR3 spans 15 amino acids. V shed 4 bases, J shed 3 bases, and the junction held 5 bases outside the gene matches. The CDR3 spells CASSSTGTGGYEQYF. The CDR3 nucleotides read TGTGCCAGCAGTTCAACCGGGACAGGGGGCTACGAGCAGTACTTC.

Only a few counts were recorded for this clone. This chain connects TRBV28 to TRBJ2-5; 7 bases map to TRBD2. Trimming took 3 bases from V and 7 from J; bases not matched to a gene: 11. There are 15 residues in the CDR3. In germline, CDR1 is MDHEN, CDR2 SYDVKM. The CDR3 reads CASSLEAGPSGTQYF. CDR3 bases: TGTGCCAGCAGTTTGGAAGCGGGACCTTCGGGGACCCAGTACTTC.

V is TRBV9 and J is TRBJ2-3; 8 nucleotides align to TRBD2. The V gene end was trimmed by 0 bases and the J gene end by 2 bases; junction bases not matched to a gene: 5. Per germline, CDR1 SGDLS and CDR2 YYNGEE. CDR3 length: 16 amino acids. The CDR3 sequence: CASSVVRGLDTDTQYF. DNA for the CDR3: TGTGCCAGCAGCGTAGTCAGGGGACTAGACACAGATACGCAGTATTTT. The full variable domain, in which reference TRBV9 and TRBJ2-3 provide the parts outside the CDR3, is DSGVTQTPKHLITATGQRVTLRCSPRSGDLSVYWYQQSLDQGLQFLIQYYNGEERAKGNILERFSAQQFPDLHSELNLSSLELGDSALYFCASSVVRGLDTDTQYFGPGTRLTVL.

This sequence joins TRBV4-3 and TRBJ2-3; the match to TRBD2 covers 7 bases. In germline, CDR1 is LGHNA, CDR2 YSLEER. V shed 5 bases and J 2 bases; nucleotides not matched to a gene: 10. This CDR3 has 16 amino acids. The CDR3 DNA reads TGCGCCAGCAGCAGCGGGACCCAGCCTCCCACAGATACGCAGTATTTT. Its protein product is CASSSGTQPPTDTQYF.

This clone was counted once. The chain uses TRBV9 and TRBJ2-5; perhaps TRBD2 as D (6 bases). Between the trimmed V and J ends, which lost 0 bases and 5 bases, there was a span of 11 bases. Germline loops: CDR1 SGDLS, CDR2 YYNGEE. CDR3 length: 14 amino acids. The CDR3 sequence is CASSVVGAGETQYF. The CDR3 DNA follows: TGTGCCAGCAGCGTAGTCGGCGCGGGGGAGACCCAGTACTTC.

CDR3 bases: TGTGCCAGCAGTTCCCTGGAAGGGGACACCGGGGAGCTGTTTTTT. Its translation is CASSSLEGDTGELFF. This rearrangement joins TRBV28 to TRBJ2-2; tentative D call: TRBD1 (5 bases). V was trimmed by 4 bases and J by 3 bases, leaving 12 bases between them. Germline CDR1 and CDR2: MDHEN and SYDVKM. The CDR3 totals 15 residues.

V and J are TRBV25-1 and TRBJ2-7, with TRBD2 matching over 10 bases. This CDR3 has 15 residues. The germline CDR1 and CDR2 sequences are MGHDK and SYGVNS. The ends lost 2 bases at V and 3 bases at J; junction bases unmatched: 4. CDR3 in amino acids: CASSERLAGVYEQYF. Here the CDR3 DNA reads TGTGCCAGCAGTGAACGGCTAGCGGGAGTCTACGAGCAGTACTTC.

This clone came up a few times. The chain combines TRBV21-1 with TRBJ1-2; the D call in the table, TRBD1, was not verified against the DNA. TRBV21-1 is noted as a pseudogene. There are 17 residues in the CDR3. The CDR3 DNA sequence: TGTGCCAGCAGCAAAATGGAGTACAGGGGAAGTGTATTAGGCTACACCTTC. Protein sequence: CASSKMEYRGSVLGYTF.

The chain employs TRBV27 and TRBJ2-7, with 7 bases matching TRBD1. Germline lookup yields CDR1 MNHEY and CDR2 SMNVEV (reference sequence). V gave up 3 bases and J gave up 2 bases; unmatched junction bases: 4. This CDR3 contains 14 residues. The chain's CDR3 is CASSLRGQTYEQYF. Here the CDR3 DNA reads TGTGCCAGCAGTTTGAGGGGACAGACCTACGAGCAGTACTTC.

The chain links TRBV29-1 to TRBJ1-5, with a tentative D call TRBD1 (5 bases). Germline V CDR1 and CDR2: SQVTM, ANQGSEA. The germline V and J ends were trimmed by 7 bases and 3 bases, with 28 bases remaining between them. This CDR3 comprises 18 residues. The CDR3 is CSGGDRTRTKKNNQPQHF. The CDR3 DNA sequence: TGCAGCGGGGGGGACCGCACCCGGACGAAAAAGAACAATCAGCCCCAGCATTTT.

The genes are TRBV19 and TRBJ2-1; TRBD1 agrees at 8 bases. V was pared by 5 bases and J by 7 bases, with 10 bases of the junction left unmatched. The CDR3 has 15 amino acids. Germline loops: CDR1 LNHDA, CDR2 SQIVND (reference sequence). The CDR3 loop is CASSWGQGAGNEQFF. The DNA for the CDR3 is TGTGCCAGTAGTTGGGGTCAGGGGGCGGGGAATGAGCAGTTCTTC.

The chain employs TRBV4-2 and TRBJ1-2, with 8 bases lining up with TRBD1. The germline gives CDR1 LGHNA, CDR2 YNFKEQ. This CDR3 comprises 15 residues. The junction had 6 bases not matched to a gene; V was cut back by 4 bases and J by 2 bases. The CDR3 is CASSPQGARNYGYTF. Written as DNA, the CDR3 is TGTGCCAGCAGCCCGCAGGGGGCGCGCAACTATGGCTACACCTTC.

The rearrangement links TRBV5-1 to TRBJ2-7, with TRBD1 as a possible D gene (6 bases). CDR1 SGHRS and CDR2 YFSETQ come from the germline V gene. The CDR3 spans 15 residues. V lost 5 bases and J 5 bases, leaving 20 bases between the germline ends. Here the CDR3 DNA reads TGCGCCAGCAGGCCCGGACAGACTGGGCACCACGAGCAGTACTTC. It encodes CASRPGQTGHHEQYF.

The V and J genes are TRBV18 and TRBJ2-1; 8 nucleotides align to TRBD1. Trimming at V came to 0 bases and at J to 3 bases, leaving 7 bases not matched to a gene. This CDR3 region has 17 residues. Per the germline V gene, CDR1 is KGHSH and CDR2 is LQKENI. The CDR3, as DNA: TGTGCCAGCTCACCACCACGGACAGGGCGCATCTACAATGAGCAGTTCTTC. Translation gives CASSPPRTGRIYNEQFF.